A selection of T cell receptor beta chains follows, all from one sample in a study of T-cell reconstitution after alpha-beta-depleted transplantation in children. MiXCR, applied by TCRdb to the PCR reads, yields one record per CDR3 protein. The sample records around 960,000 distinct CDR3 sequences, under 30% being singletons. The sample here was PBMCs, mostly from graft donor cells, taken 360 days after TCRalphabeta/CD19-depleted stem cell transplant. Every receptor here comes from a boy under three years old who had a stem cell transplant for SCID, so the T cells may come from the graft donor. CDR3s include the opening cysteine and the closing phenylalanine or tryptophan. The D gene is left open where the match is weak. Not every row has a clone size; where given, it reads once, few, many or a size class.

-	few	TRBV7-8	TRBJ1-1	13	TGTGCCAGCAGCAAATTCTTGAACACTGAAGCTTTCTTT	CASSKFLNTEAFF
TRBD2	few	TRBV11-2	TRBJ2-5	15	TGTGCCAGCAGGTGGACTAGCGGGGAGCAAGAGACCCAGTACTTC	CASRWTSGEQETQYF
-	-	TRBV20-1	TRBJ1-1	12	TGCAGTGCTAGCGGGGGCCGGGCTGAAGCTTTCTTT	CSASGGRAEAFF
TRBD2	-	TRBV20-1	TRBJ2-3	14	TGCAGTGCTTTACTAGCGGGGGCCTCAGATACGCAGTATTTT	CSALLAGASDTQYF
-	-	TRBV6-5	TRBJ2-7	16	TGTGCCAGCAGTTACTCTCTTGGTGGGGCAGGGCTCGAGCAGTACTTC	CASSYSLGGAGLEQYF
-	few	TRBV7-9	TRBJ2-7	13	TGTGCCAGCAGCACATATTCCGCCTACGAGCAGTACTTC	CASSTYSAYEQYF
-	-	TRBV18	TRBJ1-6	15	TGTGCCAGCATCTCAGGGCCGGTCTATAATTCACCCCTCCACTTT	CASISGPVYNSPLHF
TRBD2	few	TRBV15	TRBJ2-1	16	TGTGCCACCAGCAGAGGAGGGACTAGTTCCTACAATGAGCAGTTCTTC	CATSRGGTSSYNEQFF
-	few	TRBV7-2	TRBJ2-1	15	TGTGCCAGCAGCACGACGGGAAACACCTACAATGAGCAGTTCTTC	CASSTTGNTYNEQFF
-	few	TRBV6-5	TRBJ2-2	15	TGTGCCAGCAGTTATATGCCCTCGAACACCGGGGAGCTGTTTTTT	CASSYMPSNTGELFF
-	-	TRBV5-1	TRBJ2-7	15	TGCGCCAGCAGGAACCCCGGGACTGGAATTTACGAGCAGTACTTC	CASRNPGTGIYEQYF
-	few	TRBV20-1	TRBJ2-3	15	TGCAGTGCCACGAGGGCTCCCTCTAGCACAGATACGCAGTATTTT	CSATRAPSSTDTQYF
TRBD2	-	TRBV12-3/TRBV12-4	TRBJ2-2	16	TGTGCCAGCAGACCTCTAGCGGGTACGAACACCGGGGAGCTGTTTTTT	CASRPLAGTNTGELFF
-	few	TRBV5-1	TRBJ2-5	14	TGCGCCAGCAGCTTACGCAGGGGGGAAGAGACCCAGTACTTC	CASSLRRGEETQYF
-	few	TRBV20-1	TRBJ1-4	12	TGCAGTGCCCGGTGGGGGGCAGGCAAACTGTTTTTT	CSARWGAGKLFF
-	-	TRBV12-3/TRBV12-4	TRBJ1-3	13	TGTGCCAGCAGTTCCGGGGGAAGAAACACCATATATTTT	CASSSGGRNTIYF
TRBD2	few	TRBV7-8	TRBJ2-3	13	TGTGCCAGCAGCCCGAGGGAGGGAGATACGCAGTATTTT	CASSPREGDTQYF
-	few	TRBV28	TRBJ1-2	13	TGTGCCAGCAAGGGTGTAGGCGGCTATGGCTACACCTTC	CASKGVGGYGYTF
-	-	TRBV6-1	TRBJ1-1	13	TGTGCCAGCACCCGTAGCCGGGACACTGAAGCTTTCTTT	CASTRSRDTEAFF
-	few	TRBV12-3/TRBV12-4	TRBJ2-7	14	TGTGCCAGCAGCCCCCGGCTTATCTCCTACGAGCAGTACTTC	CASSPRLISYEQYF
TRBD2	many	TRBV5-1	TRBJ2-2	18	TGCGCCAGCAGCTTAGCCGCTAGCGGAACTTCGAACACCGGGGAGCTGTTTTTT	CASSLAASGTSNTGELFF
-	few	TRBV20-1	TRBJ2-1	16	TGCAGTGCTCAGAGACAGGACCGTTTCCACTACAATGAGCAGTTCTTC	CSAQRQDRFHYNEQFF
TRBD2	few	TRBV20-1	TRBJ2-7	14	TGCAGTGCTAGAGATCGGGCGGGGGGTCAGGTGCAGTACTTC	CSARDRAGGQVQYF
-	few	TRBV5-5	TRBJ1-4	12	TGTGCCAGCAGCGCTGAGGGCGGGATCGGGTATTTT	CASSAEGGIGYF
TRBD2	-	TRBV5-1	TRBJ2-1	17	TGCGCCAGCAGCTTGGAGGTAGGACTAGCGAGTTACAATGAGCAGTTCTTC	CASSLEVGLASYNEQFF
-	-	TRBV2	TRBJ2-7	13	TGTGCCAGCAGTGGTTCGGGGGTCTACGAGCAGTACTTC	CASSGSGVYEQYF